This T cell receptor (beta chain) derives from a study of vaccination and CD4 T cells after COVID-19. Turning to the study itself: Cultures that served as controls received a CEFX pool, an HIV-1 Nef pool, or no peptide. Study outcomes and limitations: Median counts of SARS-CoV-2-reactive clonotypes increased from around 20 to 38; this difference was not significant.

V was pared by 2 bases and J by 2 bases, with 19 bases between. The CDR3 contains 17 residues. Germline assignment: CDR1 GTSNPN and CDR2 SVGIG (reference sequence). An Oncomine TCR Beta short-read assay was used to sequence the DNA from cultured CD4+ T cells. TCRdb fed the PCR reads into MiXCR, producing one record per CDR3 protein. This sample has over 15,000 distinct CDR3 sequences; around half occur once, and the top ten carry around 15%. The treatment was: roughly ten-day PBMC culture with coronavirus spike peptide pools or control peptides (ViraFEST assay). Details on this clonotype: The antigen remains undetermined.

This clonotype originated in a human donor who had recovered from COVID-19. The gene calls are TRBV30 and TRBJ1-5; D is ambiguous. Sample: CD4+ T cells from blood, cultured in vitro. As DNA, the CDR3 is TGTGCCTGGAGTCCCGGTAGGCTTCTGATAGGCAATCAGCCCCAGCATTTT. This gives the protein CAWSPGRLLIGNQPQHF.